The sequence of this T cell receptor beta chain was determined in a study of control samples from healthy donors and cancer patients (dated by TCRdb to 2018 to 2020). Via the germline V gene, CDR1 is LGHNT and CDR2 FRNRAP. The CDR3 holds 15 amino acids from the cysteine to the phenylalanine. Solely the CDR3 DNA is kept, with 45 bases framed from the first base. For this chain, trimming is 4 bases at the V end and 5 bases at the J end, and the number of junction bases without a gene match is 7. In the case of this clone: Its antigen has not been determined. There are no base qualities to consult, and no much larger clone falls within one base.

Preparation of the library involved the immunoSEQ multiplex PCR assay. The table was pulled from immuneACCESS by TCRdb, which kept in-frame rearrangements only. Such tables lose some clones; where checked, under half of the loss comes from unresolved V genes, and the rest has no known cause. The sample contains about 120,000 clones, 93% of them found a single time. Less than 3.5% of the sample is taken by the ten largest. The sequenced sample was blood. Here the chain combines TRBV12-5 and TRBJ1-1, with 10 middle bases fitting TRBD1. The receptor's source is a man younger than 45 in good health. The nucleotide sequence reads as follows: TGTGCTAGTGGTTCCGACAGGGGGCGGGGGACTGAAGCTTTCTTT. It specifies CASGSDRGRGTEAFF. With all but the CDR3 taken from the reference TRBV12-5 and TRBJ1-1 genes, the full variable domain is: DARVTQTPRHKVTEMGQEVTMRCQPILGHNTVFWYRQTMMQGLELLAYFRNRAPLDDSGMPKDRFSAEMPDATLATLKIQPSEPRDSAVYFCASGSDRGRGTEAFFGQGTRLTVV.